Each of the 20 T cell receptor beta chains below was sequenced from the same sample in a study of T cells after posttransplantation cyclophosphamide. The assay was immunoSEQ multiplex PCR, and TCRdb's table has in-frame clones only and misses some. Sampling found 25,000 to 30,000 clones, none seen once. Sequencing was done on a sample of PBMCs. The receptors here all came from a woman aged 60-70 years in good health, CMV-negative, and a related stem cell transplant donor.

This clone was seen at least ten times. The J gene is TRBJ1-2, the V gene TRBV12-3 or TRBV12-4; 7 bases match TRBD1. The CDR3 is 14 amino acids. V lost 4 bases and J lost 3; bases outside the gene matches: 5. CDR3 sequence reads: CASSSQGRDYGYTF. DNA of the CDR3: TGTGCCAGCAGTTCACAGGGGAGAGACTATGGCTACACCTTC.

The genes are TRBV30 and TRBJ2-3, with a weak D call TRBD2 (5 bases). CDR3 size: 13 residues. Germline V gene sequence: CDR1 GTSNPN, CDR2 SVGIG (reference sequence). V gave up 3 bases and J gave up 5 bases, with 12 bases separating them. The CDR3 spells CAWRVRSGDTQYF. CDR3 sequence (DNA): TGTGCCTGGAGGGTAAGGAGCGGAGATACGCAGTATTTT.

This clone was picked up many times. The genes are TRBV18 and TRBJ2-1; 7 bases align to TRBD2. The J segment lost 2 bases and the V segment lost 5 bases, leaving 12 bases of the junction unmatched. The CDR3 totals 17 residues. Germline-derived CDR1 and CDR2 are KGHSH and LQKENI. Here the CDR3 DNA reads TGTGCCAGCTCAACGGGGGGACGGCGGGAGACCTACAATGAGCAGTTCTTC. It is translated as CASSTGGRRETYNEQFF.

This clone occurred a few times. V and J are TRBV30 and TRBJ2-5; 10 bases are shared with TRBD1. With 2 bases clipped from V and 12 bases from J, the junction kept 9 bases outside the gene matches. Per the germline V gene, CDR1 is GTSNPN and CDR2 is SVGIG (reference sequence). This CDR3 contains 13 residues. The CDR3, as DNA: TGTGCCTGGAGTTCGCAGACAGGGGGCGACGAGTACTTC. Residues: CAWSSQTGGDEYF. Looking up the rest from reference TRBV30 and TRBJ2-5 gives the full variable domain: SQTIHQWPATLVQPVGSPLSLECTVEGTSNPNLYWYRQAAGRGLQLLFYSVGIGQISSEVPQNLSASRPQDRQFILSSKKLLLSDSGFYLCAWSSQTGGDEYFGPGTRLLVL.

This clone occurred many times. The chain carries TRBV2 and TRBJ2-1; D not resolved. The germline gives CDR1 SNHLY, CDR2 FYNNEI. Trimming pared 3 bases from V and 8 bases from J, leaving 23 bases between. CDR3 length equals 17 residues. The CDR3 sequence is CASSDSRLPSNKDEQFF. The CDR3 DNA sequence: TGTGCCAGCAGTGATTCTCGCCTGCCGAGTAATAAGGATGAGCAGTTCTTC.

This clone was observed at least ten times. V is TRBV6-1 and J is TRBJ1-5; 9 bases fit TRBD1. This CDR3 comprises 14 residues. The V gene end was trimmed by 2 bases and the J gene end by 11 bases; junction bases not matched to a gene: 7. The V gene's germline CDR1 is MNHNS and CDR2 SASEGT. CDR3 in amino acids: CASSELTGGETQHF. Written as DNA, the CDR3 is TGTGCCAGCAGTGAATTAACAGGGGGCGAAACCCAGCATTTT.

There are many counts of this clone. CDR3 loop: CASSLPPDFEQFF. CDR3 bases: TGTGCCAGCAGCTTGCCTCCTGACTTTGAGCAGTTCTTC. The rearrangement uses TRBV5-4 and TRBJ2-1; no clear D. V was cut by 1 base and J by 9 bases, with 11 bases left in between. CDR1 is SGHNT and CDR2 is YYREEE in the germline V gene (reference sequence). The length of the CDR3 is 13 residues.

This clone was seen many times. The chain carries TRBV12-3 or TRBV12-4 and TRBJ2-2, with TRBD1 identical over 11 bases. This CDR3 is built from 14 residues. V lost 7 bases to trimming and J lost 7 bases; unmatched junction nucleotides: 5. The CDR3 region has the DNA TGTGCCAGCAACGGACAGGGGGCGGTCGGGGAGCTGTTTTTT. Translating gives CASNGQGAVGELFF.

The rearrangement joins TRBV29-1 to TRBJ1-1, with D perhaps matching TRBD1 (5 bases). The germline V and J ends were trimmed by 7 bases and 1 base, with 13 bases remaining between them. Germline V CDR1 and CDR2: SQVTM, ANQGSEA. The length of the CDR3 is 13 residues. The CDR3 DNA sequence: TGCAGCGCCGGGGACTCGAAGAACACTGAAGCTTTCTTT. As protein: CSAGDSKNTEAFF.

This clone was observed many times. The chain carries TRBV2 and TRBJ2-1, with 7 bases aligning to TRBD2. Germline loops: CDR1 SNHLY, CDR2 FYNNEI. CDR3 size: 11 residues. The J segment lost 9 bases and the V segment lost 8 bases, leaving 4 bases of the junction unmatched. Written as DNA, the CDR3 is TGTGCCAGCTTGGGGGGGATTGAGCAGTTCTTC. Its translation: CASLGGIEQFF. The full variable domain, with the rest looked up from reference TRBV2 and TRBJ2-1, is EPEVTQTPSHQVTQMGQEVILRCVPISNHLYFYWYRQILGQKVEFLVSFYNNEISEKSEIFDDQFSVERPDGSNFTLKIRSTKLEDSAMYFCASLGGIEQFFGPGTRLTVL.

The sample holds many counts of this clone. The chain has TRBV24-1 and TRBJ2-1; perhaps TRBD2 as D (5 bases). Germline V CDR1 and CDR2: KGHDR, SFDVKD. This CDR3 spans 14 amino acids. Trimming removed 5 bases at V and 4 bases at J, with 11 bases between. The CDR3 is CATSGPGGYNEQFF. The CDR3 DNA follows: TGTGCCACCAGTGGCCCAGGCGGGTACAATGAGCAGTTCTTC.

V is TRBV18 and J is TRBJ1-5, with a possible D match to TRBD1 (5 bases). The germline V gene has CDR1 KGHSH and CDR2 LQKENI. V was cut by 3 bases and J by 7 bases, with 19 bases left in between. The CDR3 has 16 residues. CDR3 nucleotide sequence: TGTGCCAGCTCACCTTTTACTTCAGGGTCCAGACAGCCCCAGCATTTT. Amino acid sequence: CASSPFTSGSRQPQHF.

This clone was counted many times. The chain has TRBV12-3 or TRBV12-4 and TRBJ1-3; D not resolved. V was trimmed by 3 bases and J by 4 bases, leaving 7 bases between them. The CDR3 runs to 13 residues. CDR3 region: CASSFNSGNTIYF. In nucleotides, the CDR3 is TGTGCCAGCAGTTTTAATTCCGGAAACACCATATATTTT.

This clone came up many times. The chain employs TRBV12-3 or TRBV12-4 and TRBJ2-7; D possibly corresponds to TRBD2 (6 bases). Between the trimmed V and J ends, which lost 7 bases and 1 base, there was a span of 11 bases. This CDR3 has 13 amino acids. The CDR3 DNA follows: TGTGCCAGCATGCTAGCGCCGTCCTACGAGCAGTACTTC. The encoded protein is CASMLAPSYEQYF.

V usage is TRBV14 and J usage is TRBJ2-5; a weak D match, TRBD2 (5 bases). The CDR3 is 16 residues long. V lost 1 base to trimming and J lost 5 bases, with 17 bases between them. The germline V gene has CDR1 SGHDN and CDR2 FVKESK. The CDR3 loop is CASSQGSLAPRETQYF. The CDR3, as DNA: TGTGCCAGCAGCCAAGGCAGCCTAGCCCCACGGGAGACCCAGTACTTC.

This clone was seen repeatedly, ten times or more. V usage is TRBV5-1 and J usage is TRBJ2-7; D possibly corresponds to TRBD1 (5 bases). Trimming shortened V by 2 bases and J by 0 bases, and 12 bases separated the two germline ends. Germline V lookup: CDR1 SGHRS, CDR2 YFSETQ. The CDR3 extends over 15 amino acids. The CDR3 is CASSFGSGHSYEQYF. CDR3 sequence (DNA): TGCGCCAGCAGCTTTGGGTCAGGGCACTCCTACGAGCAGTACTTC.

In this sample, this clone turned up many times. The V gene is TRBV19, the J gene TRBJ1-1; no definite D call. CDR1 is LNHDA, CDR2 SQIVND, per germline (reference sequence). Trimming cost V 3 bases and J 4 bases, with 9 bases left between them. The CDR3 loop spans 13 amino acids. The chain's CDR3 is CASSMPGITEAFF. DNA for the CDR3: TGTGCCAGTAGTATGCCGGGGATCACTGAAGCTTTCTTT.

This clone was seen many times. The gene calls are TRBV6-5 and TRBJ1-4, with D possibly matching TRBD1 (5 bases). Trimming took 0 bases from V and 6 from J, leaving 14 bases between them. Germline V CDR1 and CDR2: MNHEY, SVGAGI. This CDR3 is 16 amino acids long. CDR3 sequence (DNA): TGTGCCAGCAGTTACTCTTCGACAGTGGCAGATGAAAAACTGTTTTTT. Its protein product is CASSYSSTVADEKLFF.

The chain employs TRBV30 and TRBJ2-7; 7 nucleotides line up with TRBD2. The ends lost 1 base at V and 7 bases at J; junction bases unmatched: 7. Germline CDR1 is GTSNPN and CDR2 is SVGIG (reference sequence). The CDR3 spans 13 residues. Here the CDR3 DNA reads TGTGCCTGGAGTGCCCAGCTGGGGGGGGAGCAGTACTTC. It yields the protein CAWSAQLGGEQYF. Looking up the rest from reference TRBV30 and TRBJ2-7 gives the full variable domain: SQTIHQWPATLVQPVGSPLSLECTVEGTSNPNLYWYRQAAGRGLQLLFYSVGIGQISSEVPQNLSASRPQDRQFILSSKKLLLSDSGFYLCAWSAQLGGEQYFGPGTRLTVT.

This clone was counted ten times or more. The chain couples TRBV7-3 to TRBJ2-3; D is unresolved. The V end was cut by 0 bases, the J end by 9 bases, with 10 bases between. The germline V gene has CDR1 SGHTA and CDR2 FQGTGA. The CDR3 is made up of 13 amino acids. CDR3 coding DNA: TGTGCCAGCAGCTTAACAGGGCAAGTCACGCAGTATTTT. Translating it yields CASSLTGQVTQYF.